This TCR beta chain was documented in a study of T-cell memory formation after mild COVID-19. Points from the study as a whole: For contracting clones, CD4+ ones sat mainly in CM and EM, CD8+ in EMRA. The study detected some responding clones in pre-infection memory, suggesting cross-reactive memory joined. Confirmation was lacking for SARS-CoV-2 specificity of second-wave clones that peaked on day 37.

V gave up 7 bases and J gave up 2 bases, with 26 bases separating them. CDR1 DFQATT and CDR2 SNEGSKA come from the germline V gene (reference sequence). CDR3 length equals 17 residues. Constant-segment primers and 5'RACE yielded cDNA libraries for TCR alpha and TCR beta, each carrying sample barcodes and UMIs. TCRdb re-analysed the 5' RACE reads in MiXCR, keeping a single row per CDR3 protein. The table records roughly 310,000 distinct CDR3 sequences, about a sixth of them present only once. In this sample, this clonotype turned up a few times. What it binds is not known. The chain joins TRBV20-1 to TRBJ1-2; maybe TRBD1 (5 bases). Sequences were obtained from PBMCs or a T cell subset sorted from them (not recorded which). This TCR was recovered from a man aged 18 to 30 who had mild COVID-19 (a few samples of this study predate the infection). Cell type and time point are not known. DNA of the CDR3: TGCAGTGGATATATGCGAACAGGAAGATTAGACAACTATGGCTACACCTTC. Its protein product is CSGYMRTGRLDNYGYTF.